The rows below give T cell receptor beta chains drawn from one sample of a study of T cells in Graves' hyperthyroidism and ophthalmopathy. One entry per CDR3 protein results from TCRdb running MiXCR on the multiplex PCR reads. Found here are some 650,000 distinct CDR3 sequences, around 15% of them singletons; the top ten hold roughly 3.4%. Input material: blood. Receptor source: a woman between 40 and 55 years old with Graves' ophthalmopathy. Each CDR3 is given with its conserved first and last residue. A D gene is named only where the DNA matches it firmly. Some rows mark clone size as missing; the rest say once, few, many or name a class of expanded clone.

abundance: few
v_gene: TRBV19
j_gene: TRBJ1-5
d_gene: NA
len: 13
CDR3nt: NA
CDR3aa: CASTSGPNQPQHF

abundance: NA
v_gene: TRBV12-3/TRBV12-4
j_gene: TRBJ1-1
d_gene: NA
len: 14
CDR3nt: TGTGCCAGCAGTTTCGGGGGCCGTCACACTGAAGCTTTCTTT
CDR3aa: CASSFGGRHTEAFF

abundance: many
v_gene: TRBV11-2
j_gene: TRBJ2-3
d_gene: TRBD2
len: 14
CDR3nt: TGTGCCAGCAGCCCGGGACTAGCTGCAAATACGCAGTATTTT
CDR3aa: CASSPGLAANTQYF

abundance: many
v_gene: TRBV5-1
j_gene: TRBJ2-7
d_gene: NA
len: 11
CDR3nt: TGCGCCAGCAGCACCGGACAGGAGCAGTACTTC
CDR3aa: CASSTGQEQYF

abundance: few
v_gene: TRBV9
j_gene: TRBJ1-1
d_gene: NA
len: 12
CDR3nt: TGTGCCAGCAGCTCTAACGGGAATACCCCCTTCTTT
CDR3aa: CASSSNGNTPFF

abundance: few
v_gene: TRBV20-1
j_gene: TRBJ1-5
d_gene: TRBD1
len: 14
CDR3nt: TGCAGTGCCCACCCCGGGACAGGAGTCGAGCCCCAGCATTTT
CDR3aa: CSAHPGTGVEPQHF

abundance: NA
v_gene: TRBV7-9
j_gene: TRBJ2-3
d_gene: NA
len: 15
CDR3nt: TGTGCCAGCAGCTCGCGGACAGACAGGAACCATACGCAGTATTTT
CDR3aa: CASSSRTDRNHTQYF

abundance: NA
v_gene: TRBV11-2
j_gene: TRBJ2-5
d_gene: NA
len: 14
CDR3nt: TGTGCCAGCAGATACGGGGCGGAAGGGGAGACCCAGTACTTC
CDR3aa: CASRYGAEGETQYF

abundance: NA
v_gene: TRBV9
j_gene: TRBJ1-4
d_gene: NA
len: 14
CDR3nt: TGTGCCAGCAGCCCCGCGGAGTCTAATGAAAAACTGTTTTTT
CDR3aa: CASSPAESNEKLFF

abundance: few
v_gene: TRBV7-2
j_gene: TRBJ2-7
d_gene: NA
len: 14
CDR3nt: TGTGCCAGCAGCTTAGACTCCGCAGGTCGCGAGCAGTACTTC
CDR3aa: CASSLDSAGREQYF

abundance: few
v_gene: TRBV29-1
j_gene: TRBJ2-1
d_gene: NA
len: 15
CDR3nt: TGCAGCGTACCGAGAGGGGGGACCTACAATGATGAGCAGTTCTTC
CDR3aa: CSVPRGGTYNDEQFF

abundance: few
v_gene: TRBV2
j_gene: TRBJ2-5
d_gene: TRBD2
len: 17
CDR3nt: TGTGCCAGCAGTGATGGGGGACTAGCGGGGGCAGGGGAGACCCAGTACTTC
CDR3aa: CASSDGGLAGAGETQYF

abundance: many
v_gene: TRBV6-1
j_gene: TRBJ1-2
d_gene: NA
len: 13
CDR3nt: TGTGCCAGCAGTGACGGCGGAAACTATGGCTACACCTTC
CDR3aa: CASSDGGNYGYTF

abundance: NA
v_gene: TRBV5-1
j_gene: TRBJ2-1
d_gene: TRBD2
len: 16
CDR3nt: TGCGCCAGCAGCTTAACTAGCGGGAGGGCCTTTCAGGAGCAGTTCTTC
CDR3aa: CASSLTSGRAFQEQFF

abundance: few
v_gene: TRBV7-6
j_gene: TRBJ2-7
d_gene: NA
len: 18
CDR3nt: TGTGCCAGCAGCTTAGCGGACCCAGGTTGGGACGGCTCCTACGAGCAGTACTTC
CDR3aa: CASSLADPGWDGSYEQYF

abundance: many
v_gene: TRBV30
j_gene: TRBJ1-2
d_gene: NA
len: 12
CDR3nt: TGTGCCTGGGAGACACCTAACTATGGCTACACCTTC
CDR3aa: CAWETPNYGYTF

abundance: NA
v_gene: TRBV4-1
j_gene: TRBJ2-3
d_gene: NA
len: 14
CDR3nt: TGCGCCAGCAGCCAAGCGGCCTCCCATGATACGCAGTATTTT
CDR3aa: CASSQAASHDTQYF

abundance: many
v_gene: TRBV6-2/TRBV6-3
j_gene: TRBJ1-5
d_gene: NA
len: 19
CDR3nt: TGTGCCAGCAGTTACGATTTGTCCAGGGGCTCTGATAGCAATCAGCCCCAGCATTTT
CDR3aa: CASSYDLSRGSDSNQPQHF

abundance: few
v_gene: TRBV28
j_gene: TRBJ2-2
d_gene: TRBD2
len: 17
CDR3nt: TGTGCCAGCAGATTGGTGGGACTAGCGGGATCCACCGGGGAGCTGTTTTTT
CDR3aa: CASRLVGLAGSTGELFF

abundance: few
v_gene: TRBV12-3/TRBV12-4
j_gene: TRBJ2-5
d_gene: NA
len: 12
CDR3nt: TGTGCCAGCAGTTTTCCGTGGGAGACCCAGTACTTC
CDR3aa: CASSFPWETQYF

abundance: many
v_gene: TRBV7-3
j_gene: TRBJ2-3
d_gene: NA
len: 15
CDR3nt: TGTGCCAGCAGCACCTCTCCGCTTTCCAGGGATACGCAGTATTTT
CDR3aa: CASSTSPLSRDTQYF

abundance: many
v_gene: TRBV30
j_gene: TRBJ2-5
d_gene: TRBD1
len: 14
CDR3nt: TGTGCCTGGAGCCAATTCCCGACAGGGGAGACCCAGTACTTC
CDR3aa: CAWSQFPTGETQYF

abundance: NA
v_gene: TRBV6-9
j_gene: TRBJ1-1
d_gene: TRBD1
len: 16
CDR3nt: TGTGCCAGCAGTTACGACGACAGGGGGATTGACACTGAAGCTTTCTTT
CDR3aa: CASSYDDRGIDTEAFF

abundance: NA
v_gene: TRBV19
j_gene: TRBJ2-1
d_gene: NA
len: 15
CDR3nt: TGTGCCAGTAGTATTCGACCGGTGGATTACAATGAGCAGTTCTTC
CDR3aa: CASSIRPVDYNEQFF

abundance: few
v_gene: TRBV28
j_gene: TRBJ2-1
d_gene: NA
len: 12
CDR3nt: TGTGCCAGCAGTACCCCTCCACTTTCGCCGTTCTTC
CDR3aa: CASSTPPLSPFF

abundance: many
v_gene: TRBV11-1
j_gene: TRBJ1-1
d_gene: TRBD1
len: 15
CDR3nt: TGTGCCAGCAGCTATTCGGGACAGGAGAACACTGAAGCTTTCTTT
CDR3aa: CASSYSGQENTEAFF

abundance: NA
v_gene: TRBV2
j_gene: TRBJ1-2
d_gene: TRBD1
len: 12
CDR3nt: TGTGCCAGCAGTGAAGGGGGACAGGCTTACACCTTC
CDR3aa: CASSEGGQAYTF

abundance: many
v_gene: TRBV13
j_gene: TRBJ1-1
d_gene: NA
len: 15
CDR3nt: TGTGCCAGCAGCCATCGGGACACCGGGCAGACTGAAGCTTTCTTT
CDR3aa: CASSHRDTGQTEAFF

abundance: many
v_gene: TRBV12-3/TRBV12-4
j_gene: TRBJ2-3
d_gene: NA
len: 14
CDR3nt: TGTGCCAGCAGTCCAGGGGTAGGCACAGATACGCAGTATTTT
CDR3aa: CASSPGVGTDTQYF

abundance: few
v_gene: TRBV6-1
j_gene: TRBJ2-7
d_gene: NA
len: 12
CDR3nt: TGTGCCAGCAGGATCGACGGATACGAGCAGTACTTC
CDR3aa: CASRIDGYEQYF

abundance: NA
v_gene: TRBV7-9
j_gene: TRBJ2-1
d_gene: NA
len: 12
CDR3nt: TGTGCCATCCGGGACGCCTACAATGAGCAGTTCTTC
CDR3aa: CAIRDAYNEQFF

abundance: many
v_gene: TRBV7-2
j_gene: TRBJ1-6
d_gene: NA
len: 14
CDR3nt: TGTGCCAGCAACCTAGAGGGGGTGTATTCACCCCTCCACTTT
CDR3aa: CASNLEGVYSPLHF

abundance: many
v_gene: TRBV11-2
j_gene: TRBJ1-2
d_gene: NA
len: 13
CDR3nt: TGTGCCAGCAGCTTACTGGATAACTATGGCTACACCTTC
CDR3aa: CASSLLDNYGYTF

abundance: many
v_gene: TRBV3-1
j_gene: TRBJ1-2
d_gene: NA
len: 13
CDR3nt: TGTGCCAGCAGCTCCCAGGTGAACTATGGCTACACCTTC
CDR3aa: CASSSQVNYGYTF

abundance: many
v_gene: TRBV15
j_gene: TRBJ2-1
d_gene: TRBD1
len: 13
CDR3nt: TGTGCCACCAGCAGACGAGGACAGGGCCAGCAGTTCTTC
CDR3aa: CATSRRGQGQQFF

abundance: few
v_gene: TRBV7-2
j_gene: TRBJ1-2
d_gene: NA
len: 13
CDR3nt: TGTGCCAGCAGCTCCTGGACACCGACTGGCTACACCTTC
CDR3aa: CASSSWTPTGYTF

abundance: few
v_gene: TRBV9
j_gene: TRBJ2-1
d_gene: TRBD2
len: 15
CDR3nt: TGTGCCAGCAGCCACCGTGCTAGCGGGAGAGATGAGCAGTTCTTC
CDR3aa: CASSHRASGRDEQFF

abundance: many
v_gene: TRBV30
j_gene: TRBJ2-1
d_gene: NA
len: 12
CDR3nt: TGTGCCTGGAGTGTACACCGGGACGAGCAGTTCTTC
CDR3aa: CAWSVHRDEQFF

abundance: many
v_gene: TRBV12-3/TRBV12-4
j_gene: TRBJ1-2
d_gene: NA
len: 14
CDR3nt: TGTGCCAGCAGTTTCGTCTCTCTCCAATATGGCTACACCTTC
CDR3aa: CASSFVSLQYGYTF

abundance: many
v_gene: TRBV12-3/TRBV12-4
j_gene: TRBJ1-1
d_gene: TRBD1
len: 14
CDR3nt: TGTGCCAGCAGTCCTGGGACAGCGCACAATGAAGCTTTCTTT
CDR3aa: CASSPGTAHNEAFF

abundance: few
v_gene: TRBV5-8
j_gene: TRBJ2-1
d_gene: NA
len: 15
CDR3nt: TGTGCCAGCAGCTTTGAGGGGAACTCCTACAATGAGCAGTTCTTC
CDR3aa: CASSFEGNSYNEQFF